A selection of T cell receptor beta chains follows, all from one sample in a study of cytomegalovirus exposure and HLA in healthy donors. TCRdb's table, derived via immunoSEQ multiplex PCR, lists solely in-frame clones and lacks some. The profile shows 59,000 or so clones, 85% to 90% of them singletons. The sample consisted of PBMCs. The receptor source for this set is a woman aged 18-29 years in good health and CMV-seronegative. The CDR3 runs from the conserved cysteine through the conserved F or W. Fields, in order: CDR3 protein, V gene, clone size, J gene. Clone size is not always given. Where it is, it says once, few, many or a class for expanded clones.

CASSAGTGGNLEAFF	TRBV2	medium-sized	TRBJ1-1
CASSRSSGSYNEQFF	TRBV7-6	-	TRBJ2-1
CASSQGLAHNEQFF	TRBV7-3	-	TRBJ2-1
CASSFGQGVAYEQYF	TRBV7-2	once	TRBJ2-7
CASSVRYDANEQFF	TRBV7-2	-	TRBJ2-1
CASSLASQETQYF	TRBV5-5	once	TRBJ2-5
CASSVYLAGGTDTQYF	TRBV2	-	TRBJ2-3
CASRTGLAGAYEQYF	TRBV28	-	TRBJ2-7
CAWTASGGAVDTQYF	TRBV30	-	TRBJ2-3
CASSLSSLASYEQYF	TRBV27	-	TRBJ2-7
CASSDRDSSYNEQFF	TRBV6-1	-	TRBJ2-1
CASSTRQGLNEKLFF	TRBV11-2	-	TRBJ1-4
CASSLTENTEAFF	TRBV28	once	TRBJ1-1
CASRPGTSGGRDTQYF	TRBV7-9	-	TRBJ2-3
CASSGDRGAGEAFF	TRBV2	-	TRBJ1-1
CASSLTSGRLNEQFF	TRBV7-2	-	TRBJ2-1
CASSELNGRGYGYTF	TRBV5-6	-	TRBJ1-2
CASSEYGKSGQSPLHF	TRBV25-1	-	TRBJ1-6
CASSLFQGNTEAFF	TRBV5-4	-	TRBJ1-1
CASSLRLAGGTDTQYF	TRBV5-4	-	TRBJ2-3
CASSYRGEGTGELFF	TRBV6-6	once	TRBJ2-2
CASSEWTSGITDTQYF	TRBV25-1	-	TRBJ2-3
CASGLGGYEQYF	TRBV12-5	-	TRBJ2-7
CASKLWDTQYF	TRBV19	-	TRBJ2-3
CASLLAPSPGYTF	TRBV6-6	-	TRBJ1-2
CASSPGDEQFF	TRBV7-3	-	TRBJ2-1